These 30 T cell receptor beta chains originate from one sample sequenced in a study of cytomegalovirus exposure and HLA in healthy donors. The PCR contained 60 Vbeta and 13 Jbeta primers. Produced via immunoSEQ multiplex PCR; TCRdb's table is partial and in-frame only. The sample holds 180,000 or so clones, around 78% seen once. Sequenced input: PBMCs. The receptors come from a woman aged 25 to 39 in good health and CMV-seropositive.

The chain is built from TRBV6-5 and TRBJ1-1; a possible D gene is TRBD1 (6 bases). The CDR3 spans 15 residues. Looked up from germline, CDR1 is MNHEY and CDR2 is SVGAGI. With 5 bases removed from V and 2 bases from J, the gap between germline ends came to 15 bases. CDR3 nucleotides: TGTGCCAGCAGTCACAACCGACAGGTTAACACTGAAGCTTTCTTT. This translates into CASSHNRQVNTEAFF.

J is TRBJ1-4 and V is TRBV18; weak D call: TRBD1 (6 bases). Germline CDR1 is KGHSH and CDR2 is LQKENI. The CDR3 sequence is 16 residues long. V was cut by 3 bases and J by 8 bases, with 19 bases left in between. The DNA for the CDR3 is TGTGCCAGCTCACCGGAGGACAGACCAAGGCTCGAAAAACTGTTTTTT. This codes for CASSPEDRPRLEKLFF.

The rearrangement joins TRBV13 to TRBJ1-2; D is perhaps TRBD1 (6 bases). The V end lost 5 bases, the J end lost 4 bases, and 14 bases lay between the germline ends. Germline CDR1 reads PRHDT; CDR2 reads FYEKMQ (reference sequence). The CDR3 spans 14 residues. CDR3 sequence: CASSQKTGSYGYTF. The CDR3 DNA is TGTGCCAGCAGCCAAAAGACAGGATCCTATGGCTACACCTTC. The full variable domain, completed using reference TRBV13 and TRBJ1-2, is AAGVIQSPRHLIKEKRETATLKCYPIPRHDTVYWYQQGPGQDPQFLISFYEKMQSDKGSIPDRFSAQQFSDYHSELNMSSLELGDSALYFCASSQKTGSYGYTFGSGTRLTVV.

The chain couples TRBV28 to TRBJ1-2; 10 bases are shared with TRBD1. Germline CDR1 MDHEN, CDR2 SYDVKM. This CDR3 contains 14 residues. V was pared by 4 bases and J by 3 bases, with 2 bases of the junction left unmatched. This CDR3 reads CASSSGQGDYGYTF. CDR3 sequence (DNA): TGTGCCAGCAGTTCTGGACAGGGGGACTATGGCTACACCTTC.

The chain carries TRBV5-1 and TRBJ2-5; a weak D match, TRBD1 (5 bases). The CDR3 consists of 15 residues. The V gene's germline CDR1 is SGHRS and CDR2 YFSETQ. Trimming took 4 bases from V and 1 from J, leaving 14 bases between them. Written as DNA, the CDR3 is TGCGCCAGCAGCCCAGACACCGACAGCCAAGAGACCCAGTACTTC. It encodes CASSPDTDSQETQYF.

This chain links TRBV30 with TRBJ2-2; TRBD2 is a possible D gene (6 bases). Trimming left V 5 bases short and J 5 bases short, with 15 bases between. The CDR3 has 14 amino acids. Per germline, CDR1 GTSNPN and CDR2 SVGIG (reference sequence). Here the CDR3 DNA reads TGTGCCTGGGGGACTTACAAGTGGACCGGGGAGCTGTTTTTT. Its translation is CAWGTYKWTGELFF.

The chain employs TRBV7-2 and TRBJ2-3, with D tentatively TRBD2 (6 bases). Trimming left V 8 bases short and J 1 base short, with 16 bases between. Germline V gives CDR1 SGHTA, CDR2 FQGNSA. The CDR3 runs 15 residues. The CDR3 is CASGSRVAGTDTQYF. The CDR3 region has the DNA TGTGCCAGCGGGAGTCGAGTAGCGGGCACAGATACGCAGTATTTT.

The chain uses TRBV5-1 and TRBJ2-2; maybe TRBD2 (5 bases). Per the germline V gene, CDR1 is SGHRS and CDR2 is YFSETQ. CDR3 size: 16 residues. V gave up 1 base and J gave up 4 bases, with 14 bases separating them. CDR3 sequence (DNA): TGCGCCAGCAGCTTGTCCATGGCTAGCCCCACCGGGGAGCTGTTTTTT. This encodes CASSLSMASPTGELFF.

The rearrangement joins TRBV7-2 to TRBJ1-5, with no clear D. CDR3 length: 14 amino acids. The germline V gene has CDR1 SGHTA and CDR2 FQGNSA. V was shortened by 3 bases and J by 8 bases, with 14 bases between the two germline ends. The CDR3 DNA follows: TGTGCCAGCAGCTTTTTGAGGCAGTCCGAGCCCCAGCATTTT. Protein sequence: CASSFLRQSEPQHF. The full variable domain, with the rest looked up from reference TRBV7-2 and TRBJ1-5, is GAGVSQSPSNKVTEKGKDVELRCDPISGHTALYWYRQSLGQGLEFLIYFQGNSAPDKSGLPSDRFSAERTGGSVSTLTIQRTQQEDSAVYLCASSFLRQSEPQHFGDGTRLSIL.

This clone was found a few times. This chain uses TRBV4-1 with TRBJ1-1; TRBD1 aligns across 9 bases. Per germline, CDR1 MGHRA and CDR2 YSYEKL. There are 15 residues in the CDR3. The J segment lost 10 bases and the V segment lost 0 bases, leaving 9 bases of the junction unmatched. The CDR3 region has the DNA TGCGCCAGCAGCCAAGATCTGGGACAGGGTAGCGTAGCTTTCTTT. Translation: CASSQDLGQGSVAFF.

The chain links TRBV5-1 to TRBJ1-2; the match to TRBD1 covers 10 bases. CDR1 SGHRS and CDR2 YFSETQ come from the germline V gene. Losses at the gene ends were 0 bases for V and 7 bases for J; bases not matched to a gene: 3. CDR3 length equals 14 residues. DNA for the CDR3: TGCGCCAGCAGCTTGGGGACAGGGGGAGGTGGCTACACCTTC. Translation gives CASSLGTGGGGYTF.

This clone appeared once. J is TRBJ2-1 and V is TRBV7-2, with D possibly matching TRBD2 (6 bases). Trimming pared 5 bases from V and 10 bases from J, leaving 18 bases between. Germline V gene lookup returns CDR1 SGHTA and CDR2 FQGNSA. CDR3 length equals 14 residues. The CDR3 DNA is TGTGCCAGCAGCGGAGCTTCGGGGGAAGGAGAGCAGTTCTTC. Residues: CASSGASGEGEQFF. The full variable domain, in which reference TRBV7-2 and TRBJ2-1 provide the parts outside the CDR3, is GAGVSQSPSNKVTEKGKDVELRCDPISGHTALYWYRQSLGQGLEFLIYFQGNSAPDKSGLPSDRFSAERTGGSVSTLTIQRTQQEDSAVYLCASSGASGEGEQFFGPGTRLTVL.

This chain links TRBV5-1 with TRBJ1-1, with D tentatively TRBD1 (5 bases). Looked up from germline, CDR1 is SGHRS and CDR2 is YFSETQ. The CDR3 totals 17 residues. V shed 4 bases and J shed 0 bases, with 19 bases lying between them. In DNA form, the CDR3 reads TGCGCCAGCAGCCTTAGGGCAGGGAGGGTCATGAACACTGAAGCTTTCTTT. It encodes CASSLRAGRVMNTEAFF.

This clone was observed a single time. The V and J genes are TRBV27 and TRBJ1-2; the match to TRBD1 covers 7 bases. J lost 4 bases, V lost 1 base, and 3 bases had no gene match. The CDR3 has 14 amino acids. Germline CDR1 MNHEY, CDR2 SMNVEV (reference sequence). The CDR3 coding sequence is TGTGCCAGCAGTTTATGGGCAGGGGGCTATGGCTACACCTTC. Its protein product is CASSLWAGGYGYTF.

The chain uses TRBV10-3 and TRBJ1-5; D perhaps matches TRBD1 (6 bases). Trimming stripped 0 bases from V and 1 base from J, with 13 bases between. Germline V gives CDR1 ENHRY, CDR2 SYGVKD. The CDR3 spans 17 residues. The CDR3 bases are TGTGCCATCAGTGAGTCGCCGGGGGGCTGGAGCAATCAGCCCCAGCATTTT. This encodes CAISESPGGWSNQPQHF.

This sequence joins TRBV5-5 and TRBJ1-4; the match to TRBD1 covers 8 bases. The CDR3 length is 19 residues. Germline V lookup: CDR1 SGHKS, CDR2 YYEKEE (reference sequence). Trimming took 0 bases from V and 4 from J; bases not matched to a gene: 14. CDR3 DNA: TGTGCCAGCAGCTTGGCCCTGAAGACAGGGGTCCATGGTAATGAAAAACTGTTTTTT. It codes for CASSLALKTGVHGNEKLFF.

The rearrangement joins TRBV10-3 to TRBJ2-3; 11 positions agree with TRBD2. Germline trimming cut 7 bases from V and 0 bases from J; bases unmatched to any gene: 3. Germline V lookup: CDR1 ENHRY, CDR2 SYGVKD. This CDR3 is built from 15 residues. This CDR3 is CAITGTSGSTDTQYF. The CDR3 nucleotides read TGTGCCATCACGGGGACTAGCGGAAGCACAGATACGCAGTATTTT.

V gene TRBV19 combines with J gene TRBJ2-1, with a weak D call TRBD1 (6 bases). The V gene's germline CDR1 is LNHDA and CDR2 SQIVND (reference sequence). The CDR3 contains 17 residues. The germline V and J ends were trimmed by 3 bases and 6 bases, with 21 bases remaining between them. The CDR3 coding sequence is TGTGCCAGTAGTATTCAGGGGACGGCGGGCCCGAGCAATGAGCAGTTCTTC. Its translation is CASSIQGTAGPSNEQFF.

This rearrangement joins TRBV18 to TRBJ1-1; no reliable D call. The germline gives CDR1 KGHSH, CDR2 LQKENI. Trimming shortened V by 3 bases and J by 1 base, and 6 bases separated the two germline ends. The CDR3 consists of 13 residues. The CDR3 DNA is TGTGCCAGCTCACCTAACAGGAACACTGAAGCTTTCTTT. Its protein product is CASSPNRNTEAFF.

In the case of this clone: This CDR3 is also generated by other DNA sequences in the sample. The V and J genes are TRBV5-1 and TRBJ1-1; no clear D. Per the germline V gene, CDR1 is SGHRS and CDR2 is YFSETQ. Trimming shortened V by 0 bases and J by 1 base, and 10 bases separated the two germline ends. CDR3 length: 15 amino acids. CDR3 bases: TGCGCCAGCAGCTTGGTTGCAGGATCGAACACTGAAGCTTTCTTT. Translation: CASSLVAGSNTEAFF.

The chain carries TRBV27 and TRBJ1-1, with 8 bases that match TRBD1. The germline V gene has CDR1 MNHEY and CDR2 SMNVEV (reference sequence). V shed 3 bases and J 10 bases; nucleotides not matched to a gene: 7. The length of the CDR3 is 13 residues. The CDR3 is CASSFNRGYVAFF. CDR3 bases: TGTGCCAGCAGTTTCAACAGGGGGTATGTAGCTTTCTTT.

In its sample, this clone was seen once. The CDR3: CASSPDYYEQYF. CDR3 nucleotides: TGTGCCAGCAGCCCGGACTACTACGAGCAGTACTTC. The chain links TRBV7-2 to TRBJ2-7; possible D gene TRBD2, 6 bases. The V end lost 5 bases, the J end lost 3 bases, and 8 bases lay between the germline ends. The CDR3 covers 12 residues. Germline V gene lookup returns CDR1 SGHTA and CDR2 FQGNSA.

This chain connects TRBV11-2 to TRBJ2-1; 10 positions match TRBD2. In germline, CDR1 is SGHAT, CDR2 FQNNGV. V gave up 1 base and J gave up 0 bases; unmatched junction bases: 3. This CDR3 contains 17 residues. CDR3 sequence (DNA): TGTGCCAGCAGCTTAGTCAGGACTAGCGGCTCCTACAATGAGCAGTTCTTC. Its translation is CASSLVRTSGSYNEQFF.

The chain combines TRBV28 with TRBJ1-3; D not certain. The CDR3 is made up of 15 amino acids. Trimming took off 2 bases at V and 2 bases at J, with 10 bases between the two ends. Germline V lookup: CDR1 MDHEN, CDR2 SYDVKM. CDR3 amino acids: CASSLGRPTGNTIYF. Here the CDR3 DNA reads TGTGCCAGCAGTTTAGGGAGACCGACTGGAAACACCATATATTTT. The full variable domain, rest sourced from reference TRBV28 and TRBJ1-3, is DVKVTQSSRYLVKRTGEKVFLECVQDMDHENMFWYRQDPGLGLRLIYFSYDVKMKEKGDIPEGYSVSREKKERFSLILESASTNQTSMYLCASSLGRPTGNTIYFGEGSWLTVV.

The chain couples TRBV7-9 to TRBJ1-1; the D gene is possibly TRBD1 (5 bases). V lost 1 base and J 5 bases, leaving 11 bases between the germline ends. Per the germline V gene, CDR1 is SEHNR and CDR2 is FQNEAQ (reference sequence). The CDR3 has 14 amino acids. The CDR3 DNA reads TGTGCCAGCAGCTTAGTAACGGAGGGGACTGAAGCTTTCTTT. Amino acid sequence: CASSLVTEGTEAFF.

The chain carries TRBV5-6 and TRBJ1-5; possibly TRBD1 for D (5 bases). The germline V gene encodes CDR1 SGHDT and CDR2 YYEEEE. Trimming cost V 1 base and J 3 bases, with 11 bases left between them. CDR3 size: 15 residues. CDR3 DNA sequence: TGTGCCAGCAGCTTGCTCAGGGTCGACAATCAGCCCCAGCATTTT. Amino acid sequence: CASSLLRVDNQPQHF. The whole variable domain, filled in from reference TRBV5-6 and TRBJ1-5, reads DAGVTQSPTHLIKTRGQQVTLRCSPKSGHDTVSWYQQALGQGPQFIFQYYEEEERQRGNFPDRFSGHQFPNYSSELNVNALLLGDSALYLCASSLLRVDNQPQHFGDGTRLSIL.

CDR3 sequence reads: CASRSNRDSGNTEAFF. CDR3 DNA: TGTGCCAGCAGATCAAATAGGGACTCTGGAAACACTGAAGCTTTCTTT. The V gene is TRBV7-9, the J gene TRBJ1-1; a possible D gene is TRBD1 (5 bases). V lost 6 bases and J lost 2, with 19 bases in between. This CDR3 is built from 16 residues. Germline V gene data show CDR1 as SEHNR and CDR2 as FQNEAQ (reference sequence).

The rearrangement joins TRBV5-4 to TRBJ2-1, with D perhaps matching TRBD2 (5 bases). Germline values: CDR1 SGHNT, CDR2 YYREEE (reference sequence). The CDR3 runs to 15 residues. The V and J ends lost 4 bases and 5 bases respectively, with 16 bases between them. Here the CDR3 DNA reads TGTGCCAGCAGCCCTCGACTACCCGGGCACAATGAGCAGTTCTTC. Residues: CASSPRLPGHNEQFF. The whole variable domain, filled in from reference TRBV5-4 and TRBJ2-1, reads ETGVTQSPTHLIKTRGQQVTLRCSSQSGHNTVSWYQQALGQGPQFIFQYYREEENGRGNFPPRFSGLQFPNYSSELNVNALELDDSALYLCASSPRLPGHNEQFFGPGTRLTVL.

This chain links TRBV7-2 with TRBJ1-1; TRBD1 might be the D (6 bases). V gave up 4 bases and J gave up 6 bases, with 9 bases separating them. CDR3 length: 12 residues. CDR1 and CDR2 from the germline V gene are SGHTA and FQGNSA. CDR3: CASSSTGAEAFF. The CDR3 DNA is TGTGCCAGCAGCTCGACAGGAGCTGAAGCTTTCTTT.

The chain joins TRBV5-4 to TRBJ2-1; the match to TRBD1 covers 9 bases. Germline V gene data show CDR1 as SGHNT and CDR2 as YYREEE (reference sequence). The CDR3 runs to 13 residues. The trim removed 3 bases at V and 12 bases at J, leaving 7 bases unmatched. The CDR3 is CASSWGDRVGQFF. The DNA of the CDR3 is TGTGCCAGCAGCTGGGGGGACAGGGTCGGGCAGTTCTTC. Together with reference TRBV5-4 and TRBJ2-1, the CDR3 gives the full variable domain: ETGVTQSPTHLIKTRGQQVTLRCSSQSGHNTVSWYQQALGQGPQFIFQYYREEENGRGNFPPRFSGLQFPNYSSELNVNALELDDSALYLCASSWGDRVGQFFGPGTRLTVL.